This record concerns one TCR beta chain sequence. Antigen unknown. CDR3 size: 15 residues. With 3 bases clipped from V and 5 bases from J, the junction kept 8 bases outside the gene matches. The V gene's germline CDR1 is WNHNN and CDR2 SYGVQD (reference sequence). The data stem from a study of cytomegalovirus exposure and HLA in healthy donors. Points from the study as a whole: Most subjects had HLA-A and HLA-B alleles reportedly predicted accurately by TCR beta sequences.

Primers included in the PCR were 60 Vbeta and 13 Jbeta primers. Repertoires were generated with immunoSEQ multiplex PCR, while TCRdb's copy carries only in-frame clones and drops some. The sample contains about 190,000 clones, roughly four fifths of which appear only once. This chain joins TRBV10-1 and TRBJ1-2; 8 bases are shared with TRBD1. The sample comprised PBMCs. This sequence originates from a woman aged 25 to 45 in good health and CMV-seropositive. CDR3 bases: TGCGCCAGCAGTGATGGCAGGGGGCGAATGTATGGCTACACCTTC. Its protein is CASSDGRGRMYGYTF.